These T cell receptor beta chains were read from a single sample in a study of identical twins. Each CDR3 protein is one row after TCRdb ran MiXCR on the 5' RACE reads. Of around 1.7 million distinct CDR3 sequences listed, roughly 35% are singletons. Sample: cord blood. The origin of the receptors is a newborn girl in good health. The CDR3 runs from the conserved cysteine through the conserved F or W. Each record gives: D gene, clone size, V gene, J gene, CDR3 protein, CDR3 DNA. The D gene is left open where the match is weak. Only part of the rows carry a size: once, few, many, or a class if the clone is expanded.

D: TRBD2; size: .; V: TRBV10-3; J: TRBJ2-1; CDR3: CAISDWTSGNYNEQFF; DNA: TGTGCCATCAGTGACTGGACTAGCGGCAACTACAATGAGCAGTTCTTC
D: .; size: few; V: TRBV20-1; J: TRBJ2-2; CDR3: CSARVAGLLNTGELFF; DNA: TGCAGTGCTAGAGTTGCAGGGCTACTGAACACCGGGGAGCTGTTTTTT
D: .; size: few; V: TRBV29-1; J: TRBJ2-5; CDR3: CSVTDETQYF; DNA: TGCAGCGTTACGGACGAGACCCAGTACTTC
D: .; size: .; V: TRBV21-1; J: TRBJ2-1; CDR3: CASSKGAQETQFF; DNA: TGTGCCAGCAGCAAAGGGGCGCAAGAGACCCAGTTCTTC
D: TRBD1; size: .; V: TRBV20-1; J: TRBJ1-6; CDR3: CSAKGASGSPLHF; DNA: TGCAGTGCTAAGGGGGCCAGCGGTTCACCCCTCCACTTT
D: .; size: .; V: TRBV4-2; J: TRBJ2-1; CDR3: CASSQGGGALSYNEQFF; DNA: TGTGCCAGCAGCCAAGGAGGGGGGGCTCTCTCCTACAATGAGCAGTTCTTC
D: .; size: once; V: TRBV27; J: TRBJ1-1; CDR3: CASSSQWGGNTEAFF; DNA: TGTGCCAGCAGTTCCCAATGGGGGGGTAACACTGAAGCTTTCTTT
D: .; size: few; V: TRBV3-1; J: TRBJ2-7; CDR3: CASSATGRNYEQYF; DNA: TGTGCCAGCAGCGCGACAGGGAGGAACTACGAGCAGTACTTC
D: .; size: few; V: TRBV6-5; J: TRBJ1-2; CDR3: CASSYFPRRANYGYTF; DNA: TGTGCCAGCAGTTACTTCCCTCGGAGAGCTAACTATGGCTACACCTTC
D: TRBD1; size: .; V: TRBV27; J: TRBJ2-7; CDR3: CASSLYPQTGVVYEQYF; DNA: TGTGCCAGCAGTTTATACCCCCAAACAGGGGTGGTCTACGAGCAGTACTTC
D: TRBD2; size: .; V: TRBV4-2; J: TRBJ2-7; CDR3: CASSRSSGNNEQYF; DNA: TGTGCCAGCAGTCGATCTAGCGGGAACAATGAGCAGTACTTC
D: TRBD1; size: many; V: TRBV5-1; J: TRBJ1-6; CDR3: CASSLEGQGNSPLHF; DNA: TGCGCCAGCAGCTTGGAGGGACAGGGTAATTCACCCCTCCACTTT
D: TRBD1; size: once; V: TRBV4-1; J: TRBJ1-1; CDR3: CASSQTGGGMNTEAFF; DNA: TGCGCCAGCAGCCAAACAGGGGGCGGGATGAACACTGAAGCTTTCTTT
D: .; size: few; V: TRBV4-1; J: TRBJ2-1; CDR3: CASSQPPFQRGSWANEQFF; DNA: TGCGCCAGCAGCCAACCCCCTTTTCAACGAGGGTCCTGGGCCAATGAGCAGTTCTTC
D: .; size: .; V: TRBV5-6; J: TRBJ1-2; CDR3: CASSLGYFGDTF; DNA: TGTGCCAGCAGCTTGGGTTACTTCGGCGACACCTTC
D: .; size: .; V: TRBV7-2; J: TRBJ1-1; CDR3: CASSLPQGRGGNTEAFF; DNA: TGTGCCAGCAGCTTACCCCAGGGGAGAGGGGGAAACACTGAAGCTTTCTTT
D: .; size: few; V: TRBV12-3/TRBV12-4; J: TRBJ2-1; CDR3: CASSGIVWGLNEQFF; DNA: TGTGCCAGCAGTGGGATCGTGTGGGGCCTGAATGAGCAGTTCTTC
D: .; size: many; V: TRBV5-1; J: TRBJ2-1; CDR3: CASSLEGAYNEQFF; DNA: TGCGCCAGCAGCTTGGAGGGAGCCTACAATGAGCAGTTCTTC
D: TRBD2; size: .; V: TRBV28; J: TRBJ2-1; CDR3: CASSGCGRFYNEQFF; DNA: TGTGCCAGCAGTGGTTGCGGGAGGTTCTACAATGAGCAGTTCTTC
D: TRBD2; size: few; V: TRBV20-1; J: TRBJ2-7; CDR3: CSAAGTSGLSSYEQYF; DNA: TGCAGTGCAGCCGGGACTAGCGGGTTGAGCTCCTACGAGCAGTACTTC
D: TRBD1; size: .; V: TRBV20-1; J: TRBJ1-4; CDR3: CSARRGQEKLFF; DNA: TGCAGTGCTAGAAGGGGACAGGAAAAACTGTTTTTT
D: TRBD1; size: few; V: TRBV7-2; J: TRBJ2-1; CDR3: CASSLTGLPSYNEQFF; DNA: TGTGCCAGCAGCCTGACAGGGTTACCCTCCTACAATGAGCAGTTCTTC
D: .; size: few; V: TRBV29-1; J: TRBJ1-1; CDR3: CSVEDWPRGPEAFF; DNA: TGCAGCGTTGAAGATTGGCCCCGGGGGCCTGAAGCTTTCTTT
D: TRBD1; size: .; V: TRBV20-1; J: TRBJ2-3; CDR3: CSASLPRGLRTDTQYF; DNA: TGCAGTGCTAGTTTACCGAGGGGGCTGCGCACAGATACGCAGTATTTT
D: TRBD1; size: .; V: TRBV27; J: TRBJ1-5; CDR3: CASRQGEGWSDQPQHF; DNA: TGTGCCAGCAGACAGGGGGAGGGTTGGAGTGATCAGCCCCAGCATTTT
D: .; size: .; V: TRBV4-2; J: TRBJ2-1; CDR3: CAGSQDLDEQFF; DNA: TGTGCCGGCAGCCAAGACCTAGATGAGCAGTTCTTC
D: TRBD2; size: few; V: TRBV19; J: TRBJ2-1; CDR3: CASSMGGGYNEQFF; DNA: TGTGCCAGTAGTATGGGCGGGGGGTACAATGAGCAGTTCTTC
D: .; size: few; V: TRBV24-1; J: TRBJ2-1; CDR3: CATSESTSLYNEQFF; DNA: TGTGCCACCAGTGAATCGACTAGTCTCTACAATGAGCAGTTCTTC
D: .; size: few; V: TRBV3-1; J: TRBJ2-1; CDR3: CASSLLGREQFF; DNA: TGTGCCAGCAGCCTTCTAGGACGGGAGCAGTTCTTC
D: TRBD2; size: .; V: TRBV5-1; J: TRBJ2-7; CDR3: CASSLAGGSQGEQYF; DNA: TGCGCCAGCAGCTTGGCCGGGGGGTCCCAGGGCGAGCAGTACTTC
D: .; size: many; V: TRBV28; J: TRBJ2-7; CDR3: CASSLGGRIAYEQYF; DNA: TGTGCCAGCAGTTTGGGGGGACGGATCGCCTACGAGCAGTACTTC
D: TRBD2; size: .; V: TRBV5-1; J: TRBJ2-7; CDR3: CASSGPSGRSPYEQYF; DNA: TGCGCCAGCAGCGGACCTAGCGGGAGGTCCCCCTACGAGCAGTACTTC
D: .; size: few; V: TRBV4-2; J: TRBJ1-1; CDR3: CASRLAGLDTEAFF; DNA: TGTGCCAGCAGGCTTGCGGGACTTGACACTGAAGCTTTCTTT
D: TRBD1; size: .; V: TRBV20-1; J: TRBJ1-3; CDR3: CSARTDRAGNTIYF; DNA: TGCAGTGCTAGGACCGACAGGGCTGGAAACACCATATATTTT
D: .; size: many; V: TRBV5-1; J: TRBJ2-1; CDR3: CASSLDSYNEQFF; DNA: TGTGCCAGCAGCTTAGACTCCTACAATGAGCAGTTCTTC
D: .; size: .; V: TRBV27; J: TRBJ2-3; CDR3: CASSYWGQVSTDTQYF; DNA: TGTGCCAGCAGTTACTGGGGCCAGGTTAGCACAGATACGCAGTATTTT
D: TRBD2; size: many; V: TRBV5-1; J: TRBJ2-7; CDR3: CASSYLGTSVYEQYF; DNA: TGCGCCAGCAGCTACCTCGGGACTAGCGTCTACGAGCAGTACTTC
D: TRBD1; size: many; V: TRBV28; J: TRBJ2-4; CDR3: CASSSQGAQAKNIQYF; DNA: TGTGCCAGCAGTTCCCAGGGGGCGCAAGCCAAAAACATTCAGTACTTC
D: TRBD1; size: .; V: TRBV28; J: TRBJ2-2; CDR3: CASSSGQGRTTGELFF; DNA: TGTGCCAGCAGTTCCGGACAGGGGAGGACCACCGGGGAGCTGTTTTTT
D: TRBD1; size: .; V: TRBV5-4; J: TRBJ1-4; CDR3: CASSWTGMDEKLFF; DNA: TGTGCCAGCAGCTGGACAGGGATGGATGAAAAACTGTTTTTT
D: .; size: few; V: TRBV29-1; J: TRBJ2-4; CDR3: CSVGTSIRGSIQYF; DNA: TGCAGCGTTGGGACCTCGATTAGAGGTAGCATTCAGTACTTC
D: TRBD2; size: few; V: TRBV20-1; J: TRBJ2-7; CDR3: CSAILAGGLFEQYF; DNA: TGCAGTGCTATATTAGCGGGAGGGCTATTCGAGCAGTACTTC
D: .; size: few; V: TRBV20-1; J: TRBJ2-7; CDR3: CSARRPGAPSYEQYF; DNA: TGCAGTGCTAGGCGTCCGGGGGCCCCTTCCTACGAGCAGTACTTC
D: TRBD1; size: few; V: TRBV6-2/TRBV6-3; J: TRBJ2-7; CDR3: CASGWDRPYEQYF; DNA: TGTGCCAGCGGATGGGACAGGCCCTACGAGCAGTACTTC
D: .; size: many; V: TRBV10-3; J: TRBJ1-2; CDR3: CAISESDRFYGYTF; DNA: TGTGCCATCAGTGAGTCGGACAGATTCTATGGCTACACCTTC
D: .; size: .; V: TRBV5-5; J: TRBJ2-3; CDR3: CANSLSRGYTDTQYF; DNA: TGTGCCAACAGCTTGTCCAGGGGATACACAGATACGCAGTATTTT
D: .; size: .; V: TRBV20-1; J: TRBJ1-2; CDR3: CSASSGGRSYGYTF; DNA: TGCAGTGCTAGTTCCGGGGGGCGTAGCTATGGCTACACCTTC
D: TRBD1; size: .; V: TRBV20-1; J: TRBJ2-7; CDR3: CSARRGPGQATDEQYF; DNA: TGCAGTGCTAGAAGGGGCCCTGGACAGGCTACCGACGAGCAGTACTTC
D: .; size: few; V: TRBV20-1; J: TRBJ2-5; CDR3: CSASSLVPETQYF; DNA: TGCAGTGCTAGTTCGCTAGTCCCAGAGACCCAGTACTTC
D: .; size: few; V: TRBV7-2; J: TRBJ2-5; CDR3: CASSLTAVYQETQYF; DNA: TGTGCCAGCAGCTTGACGGCAGTGTACCAAGAGACCCAGTACTTC
D: .; size: .; V: TRBV2; J: TRBJ2-1; CDR3: CASSEAPVLPYEQFF; DNA: TGTGCCAGCAGTGAAGCGCCTGTATTGCCTTATGAGCAGTTCTTC
D: TRBD2; size: .; V: TRBV20-1; J: TRBJ2-5; CDR3: CSAAGLGGLQYF; DNA: TGCAGTGCTGCCGGACTAGGTGGGTTGCAGTACTTC
D: .; size: .; V: TRBV18; J: TRBJ2-1; CDR3: CASSPRVRPGGENEQFF; DNA: TGTGCCAGCTCACCGAGGGTGCGCCCAGGAGGTGAGAATGAGCAGTTCTTC